This is a list of T cell receptor beta chains from one sample in a study of cytomegalovirus exposure and HLA in healthy donors. Here immunoSEQ multiplex PCR was the method, and the copy in TCRdb shows in-frame clones only, minus some. Listed are about 170,000 clones; roughly 0.83% falls within the top ten. Material for sequencing was PBMCs. Receptors were obtained from a woman aged 18-29 years in good health and CMV-seropositive. Each CDR3 is given with its conserved first and last residue. The D gene is left open where the match is weak.

j_call: TRBJ2-7; d_call: TRBD1; v_call: TRBV7-2; cdr3_nt: TGTGCCAGCAGCCATGACAGGGCGAACGAGCAGTACTTC; cdr3_aa: CASSHDRANEQYF
j_call: TRBJ1-5; d_call: TRBD1; v_call: TRBV5-1; cdr3_nt: TGCGCCAGCAGCTTGGGGCAGGGGGCGAATCAGCCCCAGCATTTT; cdr3_aa: CASSLGQGANQPQHF
j_call: TRBJ1-5; d_call: .; v_call: TRBV18; cdr3_nt: TGTGCCAGCTCACCGAGGGATGATCAGCCCCAGCATTTT; cdr3_aa: CASSPRDDQPQHF
j_call: TRBJ2-7; d_call: .; v_call: TRBV2; cdr3_nt: TGTGCCAGCAGTGAACAAGTTAGTGGGGACAACTACGAGCAGTACTTC; cdr3_aa: CASSEQVSGDNYEQYF
j_call: TRBJ2-7; d_call: TRBD2; v_call: TRBV5-1; cdr3_nt: TGCGCCAGCAGCAATGGGGCGGGGGGACACTACGAGCAGTACTTC; cdr3_aa: CASSNGAGGHYEQYF
j_call: TRBJ1-1; d_call: .; v_call: TRBV13; cdr3_nt: TGTGCCAGCAGCCTCGGACAATTGGAAACTTTCTTT; cdr3_aa: CASSLGQLETFF
j_call: TRBJ1-6; d_call: TRBD1; v_call: TRBV27; cdr3_nt: TGTGCCAGCAGTCCCGGGACAGGGCGTTCACCCCTCCACTTT; cdr3_aa: CASSPGTGRSPLHF
j_call: TRBJ2-1; d_call: TRBD2; v_call: TRBV29-1; cdr3_nt: TGCAGCGTTAGCGGGGGGCCGTGGAATGAGCAGTTCTTC; cdr3_aa: CSVSGGPWNEQFF
j_call: TRBJ2-1; d_call: TRBD2; v_call: TRBV5-1; cdr3_nt: TGCGCCAGCAGCGACCCCAGCGGGAGTGAGGATGAGCAGTTCTTC; cdr3_aa: CASSDPSGSEDEQFF
j_call: TRBJ1-1; d_call: .; v_call: TRBV18; cdr3_nt: TGTGCCAGCTCACCACGGGGCAGGGACACTGAAGCTTTCTTT; cdr3_aa: CASSPRGRDTEAFF
j_call: TRBJ1-1; d_call: .; v_call: TRBV6-5; cdr3_nt: TGTGCCACATCACGGACTGCCACTGAAGCTTTCTTT; cdr3_aa: CATSRTATEAFF
j_call: TRBJ2-1; d_call: .; v_call: TRBV28; cdr3_nt: TGTGCCAGCAGTATCCCGGGCAGGGGCTATGAGCAGTTCTTC; cdr3_aa: CASSIPGRGYEQFF
j_call: TRBJ2-1; d_call: TRBD2; v_call: TRBV7-8; cdr3_nt: TGTGCCAGCAGGAGGACTAGCGGGGGGCGATACAATGAGCAGTTCTTC; cdr3_aa: CASRRTSGGRYNEQFF
j_call: TRBJ1-5; d_call: TRBD1; v_call: TRBV5-8; cdr3_nt: TGTGCCAGCAGCGAGCCAACCTCAAGGGGACAGGTAATCAAGCCCCAGCATTTT; cdr3_aa: CASSEPTSRGQVIKPQHF
j_call: TRBJ2-5; d_call: TRBD1; v_call: TRBV9; cdr3_nt: TGTGCCAGCAGCGTAAGGGACAGGGGAGGAGAGACCCAGTACTTC; cdr3_aa: CASSVRDRGGETQYF
j_call: TRBJ2-7; d_call: .; v_call: TRBV15; cdr3_nt: TGTGCCACCAGCGGGATACAGGCGAGTAACCCCTACGAGCAGTACTTC; cdr3_aa: CATSGIQASNPYEQYF
j_call: TRBJ2-7; d_call: TRBD1; v_call: TRBV6-6; cdr3_nt: TGTGCCAGCAGTTCACGACAGGGGCCGTGGCTCTACGAGCAGTACTTC; cdr3_aa: CASSSRQGPWLYEQYF
j_call: TRBJ2-5; d_call: .; v_call: TRBV27; cdr3_nt: TGTGCCAGCAGTCCCGCCGGGATCAGGGAGACCCAGTACTTC; cdr3_aa: CASSPAGIRETQYF
j_call: TRBJ2-1; d_call: TRBD2; v_call: TRBV30; cdr3_nt: TGTGCCAGACGAGAAGCGGGATCCTACAATGAGCAGTTCTTC; cdr3_aa: CARREAGSYNEQFF
j_call: TRBJ1-1; d_call: .; v_call: TRBV27; cdr3_nt: TGTGCCAGCAGTAACTTGATTGTATCTGAAGCTTTCTTT; cdr3_aa: CASSNLIVSEAFF
j_call: TRBJ2-1; d_call: TRBD2; v_call: TRBV5-6; cdr3_nt: TGTGCCAGCAGCTTCCTAGCGGAGAGCTCCTACAATGAGCAGTTCTTC; cdr3_aa: CASSFLAESSYNEQFF
j_call: TRBJ2-2; d_call: .; v_call: TRBV6-4; cdr3_nt: TGTGCCAGCGGGGTGGAGGGCGCAAAGAACACCGGGGAGCTGTTTTTT; cdr3_aa: CASGVEGAKNTGELFF
j_call: TRBJ2-7; d_call: TRBD2; v_call: TRBV4-3; cdr3_nt: TGCGCCAGCAGCCGAGCCCTAGGACTAGCGGGGGTTCCCGACTACGAGCAGTACTTC; cdr3_aa: CASSRALGLAGVPDYEQYF
j_call: TRBJ2-5; d_call: TRBD2; v_call: TRBV10-2; cdr3_nt: TGCGCCAGCAGTGGAACTAGCGGGGGGGTGGACCAGTACTTC; cdr3_aa: CASSGTSGGVDQYF
j_call: TRBJ1-2; d_call: .; v_call: TRBV5-4; cdr3_nt: TGTGCCAGCAGCTTTGCGGGGAACAACTATGGCTACACCTTC; cdr3_aa: CASSFAGNNYGYTF
j_call: TRBJ2-3; d_call: .; v_call: TRBV10-3; cdr3_nt: TGTGCCATCAGTGCGATGGACAGAGCTAGCACAGATACGCAGTATTTT; cdr3_aa: CAISAMDRASTDTQYF
j_call: TRBJ2-2; d_call: .; v_call: TRBV7-3; cdr3_nt: TGTGCCAGCAGCTCGACAGGGAACACCGGGGAGCTGTTTTTT; cdr3_aa: CASSSTGNTGELFF
j_call: TRBJ2-7; d_call: .; v_call: TRBV7-9; cdr3_nt: TGTGCCAGCAGCTCCCTCTCCTACGAGCAGTACTTC; cdr3_aa: CASSSLSYEQYF
j_call: TRBJ2-5; d_call: TRBD2; v_call: TRBV2; cdr3_nt: TGTGCCAGCAGCCCTGGACTAGCGGGGTTGCAAGAGACCCAGTACTTC; cdr3_aa: CASSPGLAGLQETQYF
j_call: TRBJ2-2; d_call: .; v_call: TRBV5-6; cdr3_nt: TGTGCCAGCAGCTTGGCCCTAGGGGTCGGCACCGGGGAGCTGTTTTTT; cdr3_aa: CASSLALGVGTGELFF
j_call: TRBJ1-1; d_call: .; v_call: TRBV10-3; cdr3_nt: TGTGCCATTGGACAGAAGAACACTGAAGCTTTCTTT; cdr3_aa: CAIGQKNTEAFF
j_call: TRBJ1-2; d_call: .; v_call: TRBV7-9; cdr3_nt: TGTGCCAGCAGCCCCGACGGGCCAGGGAACTATGGCTACACCTTC; cdr3_aa: CASSPDGPGNYGYTF
j_call: TRBJ1-4; d_call: TRBD1; v_call: TRBV5-4; cdr3_nt: TGTGCCAGTAAAAGAGGGTATCGCAGGGGGGTAACTAATGAAAAACTGTTTTTT; cdr3_aa: CASKRGYRRGVTNEKLFF
j_call: TRBJ2-1; d_call: TRBD1; v_call: TRBV5-1; cdr3_nt: TGCGCCAGCAGCTCACGACAGGGACAGTACAATGAGCAGTTCTTC; cdr3_aa: CASSSRQGQYNEQFF
j_call: TRBJ1-4; d_call: .; v_call: TRBV2; cdr3_nt: TGTGCCAGCAGTGACTGGCAGGGGAACGGAGAAAAACTGTTTTTT; cdr3_aa: CASSDWQGNGEKLFF
j_call: TRBJ2-3; d_call: .; v_call: TRBV4-3; cdr3_nt: TGCGCCAGCAGCCTGGACTCGGCGGGGTTAGATACGCAGTATTTT; cdr3_aa: CASSLDSAGLDTQYF
j_call: TRBJ2-2; d_call: TRBD2; v_call: TRBV7-3; cdr3_nt: TGTGCCAGCAGCTTAAGGTCCAGCGGGGGCCCCGCGAACACCGGGGAGCTGTTTTTT; cdr3_aa: CASSLRSSGGPANTGELFF
j_call: TRBJ1-4; d_call: .; v_call: TRBV18; cdr3_nt: TGTGCCAGCTCACCAGACCTCACCCGCGGCCACCAGGACAAGGAGTCTTTT; cdr3_aa: CASSPDLTRGHQDKESF
j_call: TRBJ2-7; d_call: .; v_call: TRBV15; cdr3_nt: TGTGCCACCAGCAGCCACAGGGTTCTGTACTTC; cdr3_aa: CATSSHRVLYF
j_call: TRBJ2-1; d_call: TRBD1; v_call: TRBV5-5; cdr3_nt: TGTGCCAGCAGCTTGGACAGGGACAGTGAGCAGTTCTTC; cdr3_aa: CASSLDRDSEQFF
j_call: TRBJ2-2; d_call: .; v_call: TRBV2; cdr3_nt: TGTGCCAGCAGTGGGGGTGAGACAGCCCCCAGCGGGGAGCTGTTTTTT; cdr3_aa: CASSGGETAPSGELFF
j_call: TRBJ2-1; d_call: TRBD2; v_call: TRBV2; cdr3_nt: TGTGCCAGCAGTCCAGCGGGAGGCCGCTACAATGAGCAGTTCTTC; cdr3_aa: CASSPAGGRYNEQFF
j_call: TRBJ2-1; d_call: .; v_call: TRBV20-1; cdr3_nt: TGCAGTGCTACGAGGGAGAATGAGCAGTTCTTC; cdr3_aa: CSATRENEQFF
j_call: TRBJ2-7; d_call: TRBD2; v_call: TRBV4-2; cdr3_nt: TGTGCCAGCAGCCAAGGTACTAGCGGGGGGGCCATCGAGCAGTACTTC; cdr3_aa: CASSQGTSGGAIEQYF
j_call: TRBJ1-1; d_call: TRBD1; v_call: TRBV2; cdr3_nt: TGTGCCAGCAGTGCCCGAGACAGGGTGAGAAGAGCTTTCTTT; cdr3_aa: CASSARDRVRRAFF
j_call: TRBJ1-1; d_call: .; v_call: TRBV4-3; cdr3_nt: TGCGCCAGCAGCCAGCAGGGGTTGAACACTGAAGCTTTCTTT; cdr3_aa: CASSQQGLNTEAFF
j_call: TRBJ2-5; d_call: .; v_call: TRBV11-2; cdr3_nt: TGTGCCAGCAGCTTAGGACAGCTCCAAGAGACCCAGTACTTC; cdr3_aa: CASSLGQLQETQYF
j_call: TRBJ2-1; d_call: .; v_call: TRBV27; cdr3_nt: TGTGCCAGCAGTTTGGGGAGTAGTGAGCAGTTCTTC; cdr3_aa: CASSLGSSEQFF
j_call: TRBJ2-1; d_call: TRBD2; v_call: TRBV6-1; cdr3_nt: TGTGCCAGCAGTGGACAGACTAGCGGATACAATGAGCAGTTCTTC; cdr3_aa: CASSGQTSGYNEQFF
j_call: TRBJ1-1; d_call: .; v_call: TRBV11-2; cdr3_nt: TGTGCCAGCAGCTTCTACACAGACACTGAAGCTTTCTTT; cdr3_aa: CASSFYTDTEAFF
j_call: TRBJ2-2; d_call: .; v_call: TRBV18; cdr3_nt: TGTGCCAGCTCACGTCAGACGAACACCGGGGAGCTGCTTTTT; cdr3_aa: CASSRQTNTGELLF
j_call: TRBJ1-1; d_call: .; v_call: TRBV7-8; cdr3_nt: TGTGCCAGTGAAACAGTGAACACTGAAGCTTTCTTT; cdr3_aa: CASETVNTEAFF
j_call: TRBJ2-5; d_call: .; v_call: TRBV19; cdr3_nt: TGTGCCAGTAGTATACGCTCAGTACAAGAGACCCAGTACTTC; cdr3_aa: CASSIRSVQETQYF
j_call: TRBJ2-3; d_call: .; v_call: TRBV18; cdr3_nt: TGTGCCATCCCTTCTAGCGGAACTACAGGGGATACGCAGTATTTT; cdr3_aa: CAIPSSGTTGDTQYF
j_call: TRBJ2-4; d_call: .; v_call: TRBV6-6; cdr3_nt: TGTGCCAGCAGTCCAGGGATCCTAGCCAAAAACATTCAGTACTTC; cdr3_aa: CASSPGILAKNIQYF
j_call: TRBJ2-1; d_call: TRBD2; v_call: TRBV7-9; cdr3_nt: TGTGCCAGCAGCTTCAGGACTAGCGGGGGCTACAATGAGCAGTTCTTC; cdr3_aa: CASSFRTSGGYNEQFF
j_call: TRBJ1-5; d_call: .; v_call: TRBV13; cdr3_nt: TGTGCCAGCAGCCTCGGCAATCAGCCCCAGCATTTT; cdr3_aa: CASSLGNQPQHF